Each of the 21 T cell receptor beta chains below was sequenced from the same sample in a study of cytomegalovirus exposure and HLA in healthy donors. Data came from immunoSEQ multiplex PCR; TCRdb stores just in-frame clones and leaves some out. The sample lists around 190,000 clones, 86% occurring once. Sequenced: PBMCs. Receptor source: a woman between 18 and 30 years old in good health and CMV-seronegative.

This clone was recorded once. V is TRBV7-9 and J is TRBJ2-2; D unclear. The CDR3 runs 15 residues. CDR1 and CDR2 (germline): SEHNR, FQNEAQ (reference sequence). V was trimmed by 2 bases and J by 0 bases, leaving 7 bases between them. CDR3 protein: CASSLLSPNTGELFF. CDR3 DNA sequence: TGTGCCAGCAGCTTACTATCCCCGAACACCGGGGAGCTGTTTTTT.

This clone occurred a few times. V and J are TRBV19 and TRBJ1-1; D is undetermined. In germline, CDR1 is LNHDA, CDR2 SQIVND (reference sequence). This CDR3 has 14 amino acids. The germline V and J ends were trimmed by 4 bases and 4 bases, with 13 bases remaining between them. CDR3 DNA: TGTGCCAGTAGTAGCGGTCCTCAGTTCACTGAAGCTTTCTTT. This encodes CASSSGPQFTEAFF.

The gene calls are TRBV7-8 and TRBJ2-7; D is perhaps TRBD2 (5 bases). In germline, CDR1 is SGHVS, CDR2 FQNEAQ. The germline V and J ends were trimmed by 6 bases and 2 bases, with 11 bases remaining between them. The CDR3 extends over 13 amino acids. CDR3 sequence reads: CASRPSGTYEQYF. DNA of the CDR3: TGTGCCAGCAGACCCTCGGGAACCTACGAGCAGTACTTC.

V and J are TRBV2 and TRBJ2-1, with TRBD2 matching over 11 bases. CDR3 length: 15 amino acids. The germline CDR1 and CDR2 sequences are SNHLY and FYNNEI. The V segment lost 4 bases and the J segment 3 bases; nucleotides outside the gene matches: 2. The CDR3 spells CASSVGLAVYNEQFF. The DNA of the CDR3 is TGTGCCAGCAGTGTGGGACTAGCGGTCTACAATGAGCAGTTCTTC.

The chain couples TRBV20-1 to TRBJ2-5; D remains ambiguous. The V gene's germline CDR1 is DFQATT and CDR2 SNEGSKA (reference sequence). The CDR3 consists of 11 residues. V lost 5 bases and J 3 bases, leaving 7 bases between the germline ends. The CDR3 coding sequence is TGCAGTGCTCTCAGGAAAGAGACCCAGTACTTC. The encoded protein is CSALRKETQYF.

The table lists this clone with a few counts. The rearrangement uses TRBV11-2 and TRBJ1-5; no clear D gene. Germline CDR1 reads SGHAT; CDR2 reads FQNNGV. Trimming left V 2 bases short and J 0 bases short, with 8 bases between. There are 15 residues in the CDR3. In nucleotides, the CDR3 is TGTGCCAGCAGCTTACAGGATTATAGCAATCAGCCCCAGCATTTT. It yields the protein CASSLQDYSNQPQHF.

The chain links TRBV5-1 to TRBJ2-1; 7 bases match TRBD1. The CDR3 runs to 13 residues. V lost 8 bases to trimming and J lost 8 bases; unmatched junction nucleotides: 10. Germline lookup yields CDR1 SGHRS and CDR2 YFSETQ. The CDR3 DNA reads TGCGCCAGTCAGGGGGTCTTAATGTATGAGCAGTTCTTC. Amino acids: CASQGVLMYEQFF.

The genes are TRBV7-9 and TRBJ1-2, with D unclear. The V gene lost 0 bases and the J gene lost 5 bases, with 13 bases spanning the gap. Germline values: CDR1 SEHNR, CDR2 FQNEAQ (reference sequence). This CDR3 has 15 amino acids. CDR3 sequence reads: CASSLAVEWAYGYTF. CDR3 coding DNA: TGTGCCAGCAGCTTAGCGGTTGAGTGGGCGTATGGCTACACCTTC. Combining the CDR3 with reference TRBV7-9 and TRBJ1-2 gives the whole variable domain DTGVSQNPRHKITKRGQNVTFRCDPISEHNRLYWYRQTLGQGPEFLTYFQNEAQLEKSRLLSDRFSAERPKGSFSTLEIQRTEQGDSAMYLCASSLAVEWAYGYTFGSGTRLTVV.

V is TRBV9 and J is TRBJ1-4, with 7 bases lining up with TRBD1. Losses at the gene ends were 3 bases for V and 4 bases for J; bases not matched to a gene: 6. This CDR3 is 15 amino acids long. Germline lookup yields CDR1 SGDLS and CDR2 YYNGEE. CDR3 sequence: CASSEGQLDNEKLFF. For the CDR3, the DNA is TGTGCCAGCAGCGAGGGACAGCTAGATAATGAAAAACTGTTTTTT.

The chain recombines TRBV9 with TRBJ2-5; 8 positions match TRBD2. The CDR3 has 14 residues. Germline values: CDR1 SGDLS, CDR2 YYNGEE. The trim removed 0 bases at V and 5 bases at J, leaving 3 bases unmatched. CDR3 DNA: TGTGCCAGCAGCGTAGAAGTAGCGGGGGAGACCCAGTACTTC. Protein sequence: CASSVEVAGETQYF.

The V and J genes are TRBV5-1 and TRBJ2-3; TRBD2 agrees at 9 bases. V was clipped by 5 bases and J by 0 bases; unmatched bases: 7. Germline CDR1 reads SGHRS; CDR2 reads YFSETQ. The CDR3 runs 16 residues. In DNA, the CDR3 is TGCGCCAGCAGAAGGGCGACTAGCGGTAGCACAGATACGCAGTATTTT. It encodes CASRRATSGSTDTQYF.

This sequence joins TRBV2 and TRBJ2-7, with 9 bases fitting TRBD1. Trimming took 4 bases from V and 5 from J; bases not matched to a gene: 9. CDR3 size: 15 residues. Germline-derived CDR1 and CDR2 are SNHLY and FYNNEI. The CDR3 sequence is CASSGRDRVYNEQYF. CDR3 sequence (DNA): TGTGCCAGCAGTGGCCGGGACAGGGTTTACAACGAGCAGTACTTC.

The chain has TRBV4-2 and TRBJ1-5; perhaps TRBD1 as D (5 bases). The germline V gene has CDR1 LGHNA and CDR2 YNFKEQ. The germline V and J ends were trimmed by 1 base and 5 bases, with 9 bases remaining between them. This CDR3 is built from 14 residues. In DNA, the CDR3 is TGTGCCAGCAGCCAAGTAACAGGAGATCAGCCCCAGCATTTT. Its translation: CASSQVTGDQPQHF.

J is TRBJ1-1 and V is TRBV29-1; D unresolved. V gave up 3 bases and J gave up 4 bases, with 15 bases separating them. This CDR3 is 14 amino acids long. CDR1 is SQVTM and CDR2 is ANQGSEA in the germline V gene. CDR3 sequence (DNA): TGCAGCGTTGACCCCGAGAGGGTAGGCACTGAAGCTTTCTTT. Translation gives CSVDPERVGTEAFF.

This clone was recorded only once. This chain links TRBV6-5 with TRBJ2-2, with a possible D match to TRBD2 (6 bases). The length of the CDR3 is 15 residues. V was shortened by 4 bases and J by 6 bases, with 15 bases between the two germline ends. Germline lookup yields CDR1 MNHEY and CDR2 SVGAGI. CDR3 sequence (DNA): TGTGCCAGCAGTTTTACAGCCTCGGGAGCCGGGGAGCTGTTTTTT. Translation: CASSFTASGAGELFF.

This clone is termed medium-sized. CDR3 region: CASSNVRGSGNTIYF. DNA of the CDR3: TGTGCCAGCTCAAACGTGAGAGGCTCTGGAAACACCATATATTTT. The chain carries TRBV18 and TRBJ1-3; D remains ambiguous. The CDR3 runs 15 residues. The V and J ends lost 5 bases and 0 bases respectively, with 11 bases between them. The germline V gene has CDR1 KGHSH and CDR2 LQKENI.

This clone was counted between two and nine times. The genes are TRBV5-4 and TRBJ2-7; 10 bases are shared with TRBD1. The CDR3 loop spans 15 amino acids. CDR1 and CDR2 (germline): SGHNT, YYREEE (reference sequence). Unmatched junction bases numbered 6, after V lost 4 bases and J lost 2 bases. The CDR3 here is CASSPWTGGAYEQYF. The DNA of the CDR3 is TGTGCCAGCAGCCCATGGACAGGGGGAGCCTACGAGCAGTACTTC.

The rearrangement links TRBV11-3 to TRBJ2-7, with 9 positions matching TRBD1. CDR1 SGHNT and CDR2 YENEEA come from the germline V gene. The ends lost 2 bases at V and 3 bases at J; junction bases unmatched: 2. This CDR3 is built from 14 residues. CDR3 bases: TGTGCCAGCAGCTTATGGGGACAGGGCTACGAGCAGTACTTC. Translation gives CASSLWGQGYEQYF.

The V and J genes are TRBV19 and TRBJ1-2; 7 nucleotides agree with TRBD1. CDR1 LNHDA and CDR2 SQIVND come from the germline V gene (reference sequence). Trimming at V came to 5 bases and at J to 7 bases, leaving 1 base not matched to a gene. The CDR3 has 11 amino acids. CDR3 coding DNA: TGTGCCAGTAGTGACAGGGTTGGCTACACCTTC. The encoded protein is CASSDRVGYTF.

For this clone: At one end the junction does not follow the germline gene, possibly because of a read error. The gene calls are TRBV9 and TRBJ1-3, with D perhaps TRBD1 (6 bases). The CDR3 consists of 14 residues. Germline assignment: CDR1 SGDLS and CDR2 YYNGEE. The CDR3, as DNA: TGTGCCAGCAGCGGGACAGCACCTGGAAGCACCATATATTTT. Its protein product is CASSGTAPGSTIYF. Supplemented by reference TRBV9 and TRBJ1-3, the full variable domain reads DSGVTQTPKHLITATGQRVTLRCSPRSGDLSVYWYQQSLDQGLQFLIQYYNGEERAKGNILERFSAQQFPDLHSELNLSSLELGDSALYFCASSGTAPGSTIYFGEGSWLTVV.

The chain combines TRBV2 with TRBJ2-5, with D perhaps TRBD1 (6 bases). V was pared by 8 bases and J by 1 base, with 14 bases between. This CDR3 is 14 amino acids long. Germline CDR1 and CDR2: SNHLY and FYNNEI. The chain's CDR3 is CASWGQGPQETQYF. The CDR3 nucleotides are TGTGCCAGCTGGGGGCAGGGACCCCAAGAGACCCAGTACTTC.